The rows below give T cell receptor beta chains drawn from one sample of a study of T cell responses to AZD1222 COVID-19 vaccine. Some clones are missing from TCRdb's copy, which holds only in-frame ones; the method was immunoSEQ multiplex PCR. The sample has about 120,000 clones, roughly nine tenths seen once. Sample: peripheral blood, taken on day 0 of AZD1222 vaccination. The origin of the receptors is an adult in good health. Both conserved end residues are part of each CDR3. Fields, in order: V gene, D gene, clone size, J gene, CDR3 DNA, CDR3 protein. The D gene is left open where the match is weak. Size values are once, few and many counts, or a class for expanded clones, and some rows have none.

>TRBV27|TRBD2|NA|TRBJ2-7
TGTGCCAGCAGTTCCTTTGCGGGAGCCCCCTACGAGCAGTACTTC
CASSSFAGAPYEQYF
>TRBV30|NA|once|TRBJ2-3
TGTGCCTGGAGTACCACAACCTCCGTTCGGGGCACAGATACGCAGTATTTT
CAWSTTTSVRGTDTQYF
>TRBV29-1|NA|NA|TRBJ1-1
TGCAGCTTAGGACGGGAGGTTGGCACTGAAGCTTTCTTT
CSLGREVGTEAFF
>TRBV24-1|NA|NA|TRBJ2-1
TGTGCCACCAGTGACCCCCAAGGGAAAACCAACCCCAATGAGCAGTTCTTC
CATSDPQGKTNPNEQFF
>TRBV28|TRBD1|NA|TRBJ1-5
TGTGCCAGCAAGCGACAGGGGGAATATCAGCCCCAGCATTTT
CASKRQGEYQPQHF
>TRBV19|NA|once|TRBJ2-3
TGTGCCAGTAGTATAGGGGTTGGAACAGATACGCAGTATTTT
CASSIGVGTDTQYF
>TRBV10-3|TRBD1|NA|TRBJ1-2
TGTGCCATCAGACGTTCGACAGGGCCCATAAGTTCAGCTAACTATGGCTACACCTTC
CAIRRSTGPISSANYGYTF
>TRBV30|NA|NA|TRBJ1-2
TGTGCCTGGAGCAAGGACACGCTGAACTATGGCTACACCTTC
CAWSKDTLNYGYTF
>TRBV2|NA|NA|TRBJ1-1
TGTGCCAGCCGACGGGGGGAGGACACTGAAGCTTTCTTT
CASRRGEDTEAFF
>TRBV3-1/TRBV3-2|NA|NA|TRBJ2-3
TGTGCCAGCAGCCGGGGTGATACGCAGTATTTT
CASSRGDTQYF